These T cell receptor beta chains were read from a single sample in a study of HIV-infected patients and healthy controls. TCRdb redid the calling of the 5' RACE reads with MiXCR, one entry per CDR3 protein. The table records 20,000 to 30,000 distinct CDR3 sequences, about 9% of them present only once. The sequencing input was blood. These receptors originate from an adult in good health. CDR3s include the opening cysteine and the closing phenylalanine or tryptophan. D genes are given only for firm matches. For some rows the clone size is stated as once, few or many, or as a class when expanded; others skip it.

TRBV7-9	NA	few	TRBJ2-5	CASSLSGQETQYF	TGTGCCAGCAGCTTATCAGGTCAAGAGACCCAGTACTTC
TRBV20-1	TRBD1	NA	TRBJ1-4	CSARTGTGNEKLFF	TGCAGTGCTAGAACCGGGACAGGAAATGAAAAACTGTTTTTT
TRBV20-1	TRBD1	many	TRBJ2-7	CSALPGGYF	TGCAGTGCCCTGCCAGGGGGGTACTTC
TRBV27	TRBD2	NA	TRBJ2-7	CASSPRGGAYEQYF	TGTGCCAGCAGTCCGCGTGGGGGGGCCTACGAGCAGTACTTC
TRBV5-1	TRBD2	many	TRBJ2-1	CASSVSGETYNEQFF	TGCGCCAGCAGCGTTAGCGGGGAGACCTACAATGAGCAGTTCTTC
TRBV7-9	TRBD1	few	TRBJ2-7	CASSVRRQGSSYEQYF	TGTGCCAGCAGCGTCCGACGACAGGGCAGCTCCTACGAGCAGTACTTC
TRBV10-3	TRBD1	medium-sized	TRBJ2-3	CAISPGQDTDTQYF	TGTGCCATCAGCCCGGGACAGGACACAGATACGCAGTATTTT
TRBV27	NA	few	TRBJ2-7	CASSLLGGLGYEQYF	TGTGCCAGCAGTTTATTGGGGGGACTCGGGTACGAGCAGTACTTC
TRBV5-1	NA	once	TRBJ1-2	CASSLDDRTVVNYGYTF	TGCGCCAGCAGCTTGGACGACCGGACAGTGGTTAACTATGGCTACACCTTC
TRBV19	TRBD2	few	TRBJ2-3	CASSVRGGEDTQYF	TGTGCCAGCTCAGTCCGGGGGGGCGAAGATACGCAGTATTTT
TRBV20-1	TRBD1	NA	TRBJ2-7	CSARRTGESREQYF	TGCAGTGCTAGACGGACAGGGGAGTCCCGCGAGCAGTACTTC
TRBV7-9	NA	many	TRBJ1-1	CASTLAQMNTEAFF	TGTGCCAGCACCCTTGCGCAAATGAACACTGAAGCTTTCTTT